This T cell receptor (beta chain) came from a study of blood T cell repertoires in COVID-19. This clone came up once. As handled by the study authors: Amplification of reference gene primers was used by the study to estimate nucleated cell counts. The data were produced by immunoSEQ multiplex PCR, yet TCRdb's version contains in-frame clones alone and is incomplete. The DNA gave D and trimming, while V, J and clone size come from that table. The sample carries around 150,000 clones, just under 85% recorded once. Trimming pared 0 bases from V and 13 bases from J, leaving 17 bases between. CDR1 is KGHSH and CDR2 is LQKENI in the germline V gene. The CDR3 sequence is 14 residues long. Clinical history as reported by participants underpinned cohort assignment.

The sequenced sample consisted of PBMCs or T cells enriched from blood (not recorded which). The J gene is TRBJ2-3, the V gene TRBV18, with TRBD2 as a possible D gene (5 bases). The sequence derives from a woman between 40 and 50 years old who had recovered from COVID-19. The CDR3 loop reads CASSPPSTDSSKYF. Here the CDR3 DNA reads TGTGCCAGCTCACCACCGTCGACGGACTCTTCTAAGTATTTT.